This T cell receptor beta chain was recovered during a study of OX40 agonist ivuxolimab in advanced cancers. With regard to the full study: Ivuxolimab, which targeted the costimulatory receptor OX40 (CD134), was an agonistic, fully human IgG2 monoclonal antibody. Partial responses occurred in three dose-escalation patients, of whom one had hepatocellular carcinoma and two had cutaneous melanoma. Prior anti-PD-1, anti-PD-L1 or anti-CTLA-4 therapy was permitted, and checkpoint inhibitors had been received by about 36% of dose-escalation patients. The purpose of peripheral TCRbeta sequencing was to test whether ivuxolimab changed TCR sequence diversity and led to clonal T-cell expansion. In the dose-escalation cohort, roughly 82% of patients were male, and the mean age was 60 years with a range of about 20 to 80. The monotherapy dose-escalation portion (N ≈ 57 patients) of the phase I ivuxolimab trial is reported in the paper. Intravenous ivuxolimab was administered to patients every 2 weeks at six dose levels: 0.01, 0.1, 0.3, 1.5, 3 and 10 mg/kg. Of the 50 to 55 dose-escalation patients, hepatocellular carcinoma was present in some 19, melanoma in approximately 15, renal cell carcinoma in 9 and head and neck cancer in 9.

Broad study findings and their caveats: On average, CD8+ T cells showed more expanded clones than CD4+ T cells after ivuxolimab. At doses of 0.1 to 3.0 mg/kg, clonal expansion of both CD4+ and CD8+ blood T cells was observed from baseline to week 6. Partial responders in the 0.1-3.0 mg/kg groups had among the lowest normalized peripheral clonal expansion, especially among CD8+ T cells. The antigen specificity of the clonally expanded peripheral T cells was not determined. Low levels of normalized T-cell clonal expansion were also seen in some nonresponding patients.

Genomic DNA was extracted from sorted cells for sequencing of the TCRbeta CDR3 region. The immunoSEQ Assay was used for sequencing of TCRbeta CDR3 regions. TCRdb obtained this table from immuneACCESS and retained in-frame rearrangements with V and J assigned. These tables miss some clones; where compared with another copy, unresolved V genes account for less than half of the shortfall, and the remainder is unexplained. This sample has about 79,000 clones in its table, and approximately 92% of those were observed once. Nearly 0.55% of the sample belongs to the ten largest clones. Patients with a history of autoimmune disease or receiving systemic immunosuppression were excluded from the trial. Peripheral blood for TCR sequencing was drawn from every dose cohort at baseline, at cycle 4 day 1 and at cycle 7 day 1. The samples were taken from a phase I, first-in-human, multicenter, open-label dose-escalation trial of ivuxolimab. Adults with locally advanced or metastatic head and neck squamous cell, hepatocellular, melanoma or renal cell carcinoma were enrolled in the trial. Before TCR sequencing, CD4+ and CD8+ T cells were separately sorted from peripheral blood.

Comment on this clone: This clone's antigen is unknown. The sample holds no much larger clone one base away, and base qualities are not on file.

V drops 5 bases and J drops 4 bases, leaving 18 bases in between. The CDR3, cysteine through phenylalanine, is 15 amino acids long. The DNA shown is the 45-base CDR3, in frame from base 1. According to the germline V gene, CDR1 reads SQVTM and CDR2 reads ANQGSEA. Here the sequenced sample was CD4+ or CD8+ T cells sorted from blood, taken in a trial of the OX40 agonist ivuxolimab. The TCR originated in an adult with an advanced solid tumor such as melanoma, head and neck, liver or kidney cancer. The chain is assembled from TRBV29-1 and TRBJ2-1, and perhaps TRBD1 as D gene, on 6 matching bases. The DNA sequence reads TGCAGCGTTCCCCGACAGGTGTATGAGTACAATGAGCAGTTCTTC. Protein translation: CSVPRQVYEYNEQFF.